This passage covers 32 T cell receptor beta chains from one sample sequenced in a study of T cells in Graves' hyperthyroidism and ophthalmopathy. RNA transcripts yielded amplified TCR beta CDR3 regions. RT-PCR in the first round (using the HTBI primer set) targeted the TCR CDR3. TCRdb independently ran MiXCR on the multiplex PCR reads; one entry per CDR3 protein. Altogether more than 350,000 distinct CDR3 sequences are present, roughly 15% being singletons, with the ten largest covering 20%. Material for sequencing was blood. These receptors all come from a woman aged 30 to 39 with Graves' ophthalmopathy.

This chain uses TRBV15 with TRBJ1-6; D possibly corresponds to TRBD1 (5 bases). Looked up from germline, CDR1 is LNHNV and CDR2 is YYDKDF (reference sequence). CDR3 size: 13 residues. The V and J ends lost 0 bases and 19 bases respectively, with 16 bases between them. CDR3 sequence: CATSRDILGGMHF. The CDR3 DNA sequence: TGTGCCACCAGCAGAGATATATTGGGGGGGATGCACTTT.

With regard to this clonotype: This CDR3 is missing its conserved last phenylalanine or tryptophan, likely due to a read error. The chain has TRBV12-3 or TRBV12-4 and TRBJ1-5; D is unresolved. The CDR3 consists of 14 residues. Trimming pared 2 bases from V and 2 bases from J, leaving 7 bases between. The CDR3 protein is CASSLSGGNQPQHL. CDR3 DNA: TGTGCCAGCAGTTTAAGTGGTGGCAATCAGCCCCAGCATCTT.

This clonotype was recorded at least ten times. This chain connects TRBV7-8 to TRBJ2-7, with D hard to call. This CDR3 contains 15 residues. Per the germline V gene, CDR1 is SGHVS and CDR2 is FQNEAQ. Trimming cost V 5 bases and J 2 bases, with 16 bases left between them. CDR3 loop: CASSLLSSPTYEQYF. CDR3 nucleotides: TGTGCCAGCAGCCTACTAAGTAGCCCCACCTACGAGCAGTACTTC.

This clonotype was recorded many times. The chain combines TRBV20-1 with TRBJ2-7, with D tentatively TRBD1 or TRBD2 (6 bases each). This CDR3 is built from 14 residues. V was pared by 5 bases and J by 7 bases, with 21 bases between. Germline CDR1 is DFQATT and CDR2 is SNEGSKA (reference sequence). CDR3 DNA sequence: TGCAGTGCTTTCGGATCGAGGGGGGACGGAGAGCAGTACTTC. Encoded protein: CSAFGSRGDGEQYF.

This clonotype was observed at least ten times. The rearrangement uses TRBV3-1 and TRBJ2-1; TRBD1 is a possible D gene (6 bases). There are 14 residues in the CDR3. Trimming left V 2 bases short and J 8 bases short, with 13 bases between. From germline, CDR1 is LGHDT and CDR2 YNNKEL (reference sequence). In nucleotides, the CDR3 is TGTGCCAGCAGCCAAAGATCAGGGGACGATGAGCAGTTCTTC. Translated: CASSQRSGDDEQFF.

This sequence joins TRBV20-1 and TRBJ1-5; D possibly corresponds to TRBD1 (6 bases). The CDR3 is 12 amino acids. Per the germline V gene, CDR1 is DFQATT and CDR2 is SNEGSKA (reference sequence). Trimming removed 5 bases at V and 5 bases at J, with 10 bases between. CDR3 residues: CSALQGDQPQHF. In DNA form, the CDR3 reads TGCAGTGCTTTACAGGGAGATCAGCCCCAGCATTTT.

This clonotype occurred many times. Germline and junction disagree at one end, which may indicate a read error. The rearrangement links TRBV12-3 or TRBV12-4 to TRBJ2-7; TRBD1 might be the D (6 bases). CDR3 length equals 14 residues. Here the CDR3 reads CASSLETGSYEQYF. The CDR3 DNA follows: TGTGCCAGCAGCTTAGAGACAGGCTCCTACGAGCAGTACTTC.

On this clonotype: Being one base from a much bigger clone, this may be a read error. The chain joins TRBV2 to TRBJ1-2; D possibly corresponds to TRBD1 (5 bases). The CDR3 is 11 residues long. Trimming stripped 9 bases from V and 6 bases from J, with 11 bases between. Germline values: CDR1 SNHLY, CDR2 FYNNEI. For the CDR3, the DNA is TGTGCCAGAAGGGCAGGGAATGGCTACACCTTC. This translates into CARRAGNGYTF.

This clonotype was seen at least ten times. One end of the junction is discordant with germline, which a read error may explain. J is TRBJ2-1 and V is TRBV9; D possibly corresponds to TRBD2 (5 bases). This CDR3 is 12 amino acids long. Germline CDR1 reads SGDLS; CDR2 reads YYNGEE. The CDR3 protein is CASSRDYNEQFF. The CDR3 DNA reads TGCGCCAGCAGTCGGGACTACAATGAGCAGTTCTTC.

This clonotype has at least ten counts. The chain recombines TRBV6-1 with TRBJ2-5, with 8 bases lining up with TRBD1. Germline V gene data show CDR1 as MNHNS and CDR2 as SASEGT. Germline trimming cut 6 bases from V and 2 bases from J; bases unmatched to any gene: 5. CDR3 length equals 14 residues. The CDR3 DNA sequence: TGTGCCAGCAGAGGGACAGGAAGACAAGAGACCCAGTACTTC. Amino acid sequence: CASRGTGRQETQYF.

This clonotype was seen at least ten times. The J gene is TRBJ2-2, the V gene TRBV27; 9 bases align to TRBD2. The CDR3 has 15 amino acids. Germline V gene lookup returns CDR1 MNHEY and CDR2 SMNVEV (reference sequence). V trimming: 6 bases; J trimming: 5 bases; junction bases outside the gene matches: 7. The CDR3 nucleotides read TGTGCCAGCAGCCGCGGGGGGGCGGGAACCGGGGAGCTGTTTTTT. This gives the protein CASSRGGAGTGELFF.

This clonotype was found many times. V gene TRBV28 combines with J gene TRBJ2-7; 7 bases map to TRBD1. The CDR3 covers 14 residues. The junction had 6 bases not matched to a gene; V was cut back by 7 bases and J by 0 bases. Germline CDR1 is MDHEN and CDR2 is SYDVKM. CDR3 sequence (DNA): TGTGCCAGCACTTGGACAGGAGGCTCCTACGAGCAGTACTTC. Translated: CASTWTGGSYEQYF.

This clonotype was counted at least ten times. V usage is TRBV12-3 or TRBV12-4 and J usage is TRBJ2-3; no clear D. This CDR3 spans 15 amino acids. V lost 3 bases and J 3 bases, leaving 13 bases between the germline ends. DNA for the CDR3: TGTGCCAGCAGTTTCTTACTGGGGTCGACAGATACGCAGTATTTT. This encodes CASSFLLGSTDTQYF.

This clonotype was counted ten times or more. The chain combines TRBV6-1 with TRBJ1-5; possibly TRBD1 for D (5 bases). Per germline, CDR1 MNHNS and CDR2 SASEGT. CDR3 size: 20 residues. With 6 bases removed from V and 0 bases from J, the gap between germline ends came to 27 bases. CDR3 DNA sequence: TGTGCCAGCAGAGAGTGGGACGTTACAACTTCCTCGACTAGCAATCAGCCCCAGCATTTT. It specifies CASREWDVTTSSTSNQPQHF.

Many counts were recorded for this clonotype. The chain recombines TRBV5-1 with TRBJ2-3, with 14 nucleotides matching TRBD2. CDR1 SGHRS and CDR2 YFSETQ come from the germline V gene. The CDR3 extends over 17 amino acids. J was trimmed by 6 bases and V by 4 bases; bases with no gene match: 10. The chain's CDR3 is CASSPDGLAGGFDTQYF. The CDR3 bases are TGCGCCAGCAGCCCCGACGGACTAGCGGGGGGATTTGATACGCAGTATTTT.

Comment on this clonotype: This may be a read error: a much more frequent sequence differs by one nucleotide. The rearrangement uses TRBV9 and TRBJ2-1; perhaps TRBD2 as D (7 bases). The germline V and J ends were trimmed by 3 bases and 10 bases, with 17 bases remaining between them. Germline V CDR1 and CDR2: SGDLS, YYNGEE. The CDR3 contains 14 residues. This CDR3 reads CASSGGGVGYEQFF. The CDR3 DNA is TGTGCCAGCAGCGGCGGGGGCGTTGGGTACGAGCAGTTCTTC.

The sample holds many counts of this clonotype. The chain links TRBV20-1 to TRBJ1-1; D remains unclear. The germline V gene encodes CDR1 DFQATT and CDR2 SNEGSKA (reference sequence). The CDR3 runs 13 residues. V lost 1 base and J 5 bases, leaving 11 bases between the germline ends. The CDR3 loop reads CSARVVRGTEAFF. The CDR3 region has the DNA TGCAGTGCTAGAGTAGTAAGAGGGACTGAAGCTTTCTTT.

This clonotype was counted ten times or more. The rearrangement links TRBV7-8 to TRBJ1-1; no clear D. Germline CDR1 is SGHVS and CDR2 is FQNEAQ. The CDR3 covers 13 residues. Trimming took 4 bases from V and 5 from J, leaving 11 bases between them. The CDR3 DNA follows: TGTGCCAGCAGCTCTGGGGTTGGGACTGAAGCTTTCTTT. This codes for CASSSGVGTEAFF.

As DNA, the CDR3 is TGTGCCAGGAGCCAAGAGTCGCGGACATCTTCTGATGAGCAGTTCTTC. Encoded protein: CARSQESRTSSDEQFF. The chain carries TRBV28 and TRBJ2-1; TRBD1 is a possible D gene (5 bases). Trimming removed 9 bases from V and 8 bases from J, with 26 bases in between. CDR1 is MDHEN, CDR2 SYDVKM, per germline. CDR3 length: 16 amino acids.

This clonotype was observed at least ten times. This chain links TRBV2 with TRBJ2-5, with 10 nucleotides matching TRBD1. The CDR3 length is 14 residues. Germline CDR1 and CDR2: SNHLY and FYNNEI. With V trimmed by 6 bases and J by 8 bases, 9 bases remained unmatched. In DNA, the CDR3 is TGTGCCAGCAGGACAGGGGGCTGGCGGAATACCCAGTACTTC. Translating it yields CASRTGGWRNTQYF.

This clonotype was observed a handful of times. One junction end does not reproduce the germline sequence, and a read error may be involved. This chain connects TRBV7-2 to TRBJ1-1; possible D gene TRBD1, 6 bases. Germline V gene sequence: CDR1 SGHTA, CDR2 FQGNSA. The CDR3 has 16 residues. DNA of the CDR3: TGTGCCAGCAGCGAACCCGACAGACAGGTCCCTCCTGAAGCTCTCTTT. Its protein product is CASSEPDRQVPPEALF.

This clonotype occurred many times. V and J are TRBV20-1 and TRBJ2-7, with TRBD2 matching over 13 bases. Trimming at V came to 6 bases and at J to 0 bases, leaving 5 bases not matched to a gene. CDR1 is DFQATT, CDR2 SNEGSKA, per germline (reference sequence). This CDR3 contains 15 residues. CDR3 residues: CSAARLAGGSYEQYF. DNA of the CDR3: TGCAGTGCCGCCAGACTAGCGGGGGGCTCCTACGAGCAGTACTTC.

This clonotype came up many times. V and J are TRBV6-9 and TRBJ1-1, with D possibly being TRBD1 (5 bases). The CDR3 length is 22 residues. Trimming removed 0 bases from V and 0 bases from J, with 29 bases in between. The germline V gene has CDR1 MNHGY and CDR2 SVAAGI. CDR3 loop: CASSYSGRCGATILLMNTEAFF. The DNA of the CDR3 is TGTGCCAGCAGTTATTCGGGTCGGTGCGGGGCCACCATCCTTTTAATGAACACTGAAGCTTTCTTT.

In this sample, this clonotype turned up many times. This chain joins TRBV28 and TRBJ1-2, with D maybe TRBD1 (6 bases). This CDR3 comprises 15 residues. Germline CDR1 MDHEN, CDR2 SYDVKM. V lost 3 bases and J 8 bases, leaving 19 bases between the germline ends. The CDR3 loop is CASSLGTTGTFGYTF. The CDR3 region has the DNA TGTGCCAGCAGTTTGGGGACCACCGGGACATTCGGCTACACCTTC.

CDR3 in amino acids: CATSDSGQGNYNEQFF. The CDR3 coding sequence is TGTGCCACCAGTGATTCCGGACAGGGCAATTACAATGAGCAGTTCTTC. This chain joins TRBV24-1 and TRBJ2-1; TRBD1 matches at 8 bases. Germline loops: CDR1 KGHDR, CDR2 SFDVKD. V lost 2 bases and J lost 4; bases outside the gene matches: 6. This CDR3 region has 16 residues.

The J gene is TRBJ2-2, the V gene TRBV6-1; no firm D call. V gave up 7 bases and J gave up 2 bases, with 17 bases separating them. The CDR3 consists of 16 residues. CDR1 and CDR2 from the germline V gene are MNHNS and SASEGT. The CDR3, as DNA: TGTGCCAGCATATATAGTACCGGCTATAACACCGGGGAGCTGTTTTTT. Translated, it gives CASIYSTGYNTGELFF.

The chain uses TRBV29-1 and TRBJ2-3; D possibly corresponds to TRBD2 (6 bases). This CDR3 spans 13 amino acids. Germline loops: CDR1 SQVTM, CDR2 ANQGSEA. V lost 8 bases, J lost 5 bases, and 17 bases lay in between. The CDR3 loop reads CSFRDSTQDTQYF. CDR3 DNA sequence: TGCAGCTTCCGGGACTCGACCCAAGATACGCAGTATTTT.

The chain has TRBV5-6 and TRBJ2-5, with a weak D call TRBD1 (6 bases). The CDR3 is 14 residues long. The germline V gene has CDR1 SGHDT and CDR2 YYEEEE. The V end lost 4 bases, the J end lost 5 bases, and 15 bases lay between the germline ends. CDR3 coding DNA: TGTGCCAGCAGCCTCCAGGGGTTTGGGGAGACCCAGTACTTC. Translation gives CASSLQGFGETQYF.

The CDR3 reads CSARDPSLGPIETQYF. CDR3 sequence (DNA): TGCAGTGCTAGAGATCCCTCCCTAGGCCCCATCGAGACCCAGTACTTC. The chain joins TRBV20-1 to TRBJ2-5; no firm D call. The CDR3 extends over 16 amino acids. V lost 0 bases and J 5 bases, leaving 19 bases between the germline ends. Germline V gene sequence: CDR1 DFQATT, CDR2 SNEGSKA (reference sequence).

This clonotype was seen repeatedly, ten times or more. V usage is TRBV7-9 and J usage is TRBJ1-3; D is unclear. Trimming removed 3 bases at V and 3 bases at J, with 18 bases between. Germline-derived CDR1 and CDR2 are SEHNR and FQNEAQ (reference sequence). The length of the CDR3 is 17 residues. The CDR3 DNA reads TGTGCCAGCAGCTTTAAAGACTGGACGCGGTTTGGAAACACCATATATTTT. The encoded protein is CASSFKDWTRFGNTIYF.

At least ten counts were recorded for this clonotype. This sequence joins TRBV12-3 or TRBV12-4 and TRBJ1-2; possible D gene TRBD1, 6 bases. The CDR3 loop spans 14 amino acids. V dropped 8 bases and J dropped 4 bases, with 17 bases sitting between them. CDR3 amino acids: CASASGAGAYGYTF. CDR3 in DNA: TGTGCCAGCGCCTCGGGGGCAGGGGCCTATGGCTACACCTTC.

The chain is built from TRBV6-5 and TRBJ2-5; D possibly corresponds to TRBD2 (5 bases). CDR3 size: 14 residues. CDR1 and CDR2 (germline): MNHEY, SVGAGI. The ends were cut back, 4 bases at V and 5 bases at J, with 14 bases in the middle. CDR3 nucleotide sequence: TGTGCCAGCAGTTGGACCGGAGGTGGGGAGACCCAGTACTTC. Its translation: CASSWTGGGETQYF.